This TCR beta chain was recorded in a study of cytomegalovirus exposure and HLA in healthy donors. Study-level information: Among the approximately 400 donors who were genotyped, over 70% fell in the genetic ancestry cluster that is associated with self-reported Caucasian donors.

Study-level points and caveats: Rare TCR sequences dominated, though some public TCRs recurred in many donors. The analysis excluded some indistinguishable V segments, including TRBV6-2 and TRBV6-3.

With respect to this clone: Its antigen is unidentified.

With 4 bases removed from V and 7 bases from J, the gap between germline ends came to 7 bases. This CDR3 comprises 11 residues. The V gene's germline CDR1 is KGHSY and CDR2 FQNENV. PCR amplification relied on 60 Vbeta primers (plus 13 Jbeta primers). The protocol was immunoSEQ multiplex PCR, while the TCRdb copy is restricted to in-frame clones and leaves out a portion. The sample records 140,000 or so clones, more than 75% being singletons. Sample: PBMCs. The TCR comes from a man aged 40-50 years in good health and CMV-seronegative. The genes are TRBV16 and TRBJ2-5; TRBD1 is a possible D gene (5 bases). The DNA for the CDR3 is TGTGCCAGCAGCCGTCAGGGGACCCAGTACTTC. Its protein is CASSRQGTQYF. The variable domain in full, completed from reference TRBV16 and TRBJ2-5, reads GEEVAQTPKHLVRGEGQKAKLYCAPIKGHSYVFWYQQVLKNEFKFLISFQNENVFDETGMPKERFSAKCLPNSPCSLEIQATKLEDSAVYFCASSRQGTQYFGPGTRLLVL.